This entry is about one T cell receptor (beta chain). Its antigen remains unidentified. This CDR3 is 14 amino acids long. Looked up from germline, CDR1 is SGHTA and CDR2 is FQGNSA. The data were obtained in a study of CXCR3-negative and CXCR3-positive naive CD8 T cells. Study details: Per-library TRB read counts averaged about 1.5 +/- 0.3 million, adding up to about 135 million in total. General study findings and limits: Both naive subsets showed comparably high diversity, and memory CD8+ cells showed much lower diversity. Comparison of naive cells showed more hydrophobic TRB CDR3s in CXCR3-positive than in CXCR3-negative naive cells. In cryopreserved cells, CXCR3 expression partially decreased, and fresh PBMCs were used in most assays. Memory cells differed in TRBV-TRBJ usage, but naive CXCR3-negative and CXCR3-positive cells had similar usage.

Via 5' RACE with UMI labels, TRB cDNA libraries were prepared. TCRdb re-called the 5' RACE reads and catalogs CDR3 proteins one per entry, DNA excluded. This repertoire comprises around 60,000 distinct CDR3 sequences; its ten largest clones make up roughly 0.8%. This TCR was sampled from a human donor in good health. Some clones in this sample may be carry-over from other donors' samples. The chain is built from TRBV7-2 and TRBJ2-7. Input material: naive CXCR3+ CD8+ T cells from blood. Subset meaning: CD45RO-CCR7+CD27+CD95- naive CD8+ T cells expressing CXCR3 (TNR3+). CDR3 in amino acids: CASSQPWTPHEQYF.